The 27 T cell receptor beta chains given below trace back to one sample, sequenced in a study of blood T cell repertoires in COVID-19. Clones were sequenced by immunoSEQ multiplex PCR, and TCRdb holds only the in-frame ones, with some missing. The sample yields around 100,000 clones, around 84% seen once. Material: peripheral blood. Receptors were obtained from a man in his 70s with active or convalescent COVID-19.

This clone has only a few counts. The chain links TRBV5-6 to TRBJ1-2; D uncertain. This CDR3 is built from 18 residues. Trimming removed 1 base at V and 2 bases at J, with 21 bases between. The germline gives CDR1 SGHDT, CDR2 YYEEEE. CDR3 amino acids: CASSLRGRQIDQNYGYTF. In DNA form, the CDR3 reads TGTGCCAGCAGCTTGAGAGGGCGCCAAATCGACCAGAACTATGGCTACACCTTC.

The gene calls are TRBV6-1 and TRBJ1-6; no definite D call. The germline V and J ends were trimmed by 0 bases and 10 bases, with 7 bases remaining between them. The CDR3 is 13 amino acids. CDR1 and CDR2 (germline): MNHNS, SASEGT. The CDR3 spells CASSEAEVSPLHF. The CDR3 bases are TGTGCCAGCAGTGAAGCCGAGGTGTCACCCCTCCACTTT.

Written as DNA, the CDR3 is TGTGCCAGCTCACCACAGCGGGGGGGCTACAATGAGCAGTTCTTC. Protein product: CASSPQRGGYNEQFF. The chain joins TRBV18 to TRBJ2-1, with 10 bases matching TRBD2. The CDR3 spans 15 residues. CDR1 is KGHSH and CDR2 is LQKENI in the germline V gene. V was pared by 1 base and J by 3 bases, with 0 bases of the junction left unmatched.

Only a few counts were recorded for this clone. The chain recombines TRBV5-1 with TRBJ1-1; D may be TRBD1 (6 bases). CDR1 and CDR2 (germline): SGHRS, YFSETQ. V was pared by 5 bases and J by 3 bases, with 11 bases between. The CDR3 runs to 13 residues. As DNA, the CDR3 is TGCGCCAGCAGGTTACAGGGATACACTGAAGCTTTCTTT. Residues: CASRLQGYTEAFF.

V is TRBV11-2 and J is TRBJ2-5; D is ambiguous. The V end lost 3 bases, the J end lost 1 base, and 6 bases lay between the germline ends. This CDR3 has 13 residues. Germline V gene sequence: CDR1 SGHAT, CDR2 FQNNGV. CDR3 in amino acids: CASSLRGQETQYF. The CDR3 coding sequence is TGTGCCAGCAGCTTGCGTGGCCAAGAGACCCAGTACTTC.

This clone was counted a few times. The genes are TRBV27 and TRBJ1-6, with 11 bases lining up with TRBD1. Germline lookup yields CDR1 MNHEY and CDR2 SMNVEV (reference sequence). The CDR3 runs 17 residues. J was trimmed by 6 bases and V by 2 bases; bases with no gene match: 6. The CDR3 coding sequence is TGTGCCAGCAGTTTAGGGACAGGGGGAAACCTTAATTCACCCCTCCACTTT. This sequence encodes CASSLGTGGNLNSPLHF.

The chain is built from TRBV3-1 (or the pseudogene TRBV3-2) and TRBJ2-2; 9 bases match TRBD1. The CDR3 spans 14 residues. Germline lookup yields CDR1 LGHDT and CDR2 YNNKEL (reference sequence). The V gene end was trimmed by 6 bases and the J gene end by 6 bases; junction bases not matched to a gene: 5. This CDR3 is CASRDRGVSGELFF. CDR3 in DNA: TGTGCCAGCAGAGACAGGGGGGTATCCGGGGAGCTGTTTTTT.

The rearrangement links TRBV7-9 to TRBJ1-4; 7 nucleotides line up with TRBD1. The V and J ends lost 7 bases and 5 bases, in that order; junction bases with no gene match: 7. CDR1 SEHNR and CDR2 FQNEAQ come from the germline V gene (reference sequence). The CDR3 is made up of 14 amino acids. The CDR3: CASTPGGGNEKLFF. CDR3 coding DNA: TGTGCCAGCACCCCAGGAGGGGGCAATGAAAAACTGTTTTTT.

The rearrangement links TRBV28 to TRBJ1-4; 8 bases align to TRBD1. The V gene end was trimmed by 2 bases and the J gene end by 7 bases; junction bases not matched to a gene: 6. CDR3 length: 15 residues. CDR1 and CDR2 (germline): MDHEN, SYDVKM. CDR3 coding DNA: TGTGCCAGCAGTTTAGGAGGACAGGGCGCTGAAAAACTGTTTTTT. The encoded protein is CASSLGGQGAEKLFF.

V and J are TRBV5-4 and TRBJ1-1, with 7 bases aligning to TRBD1. V trimming: 0 bases; J trimming: 7 bases; junction bases outside the gene matches: 6. The germline CDR1 and CDR2 sequences are SGHNT and YYREEE (reference sequence). The CDR3 runs to 14 residues. The CDR3 nucleotides are TGTGCCAGCAGCTTGGCTGGACAGGAAGGTGAAGCTTTCTTT. Amino acids: CASSLAGQEGEAFF.

The rearrangement uses TRBV28 and TRBJ1-5, with D uncertain. The CDR3 spans 13 residues. Germline CDR1 and CDR2: MDHEN and SYDVKM. Trimming removed 1 base at V and 5 bases at J, with 6 bases between. CDR3 protein: CASSLSTDQPQHF. DNA for the CDR3: TGTGCCAGCAGTTTATCAACGGATCAGCCCCAGCATTTT.

The chain combines TRBV2 with TRBJ1-6; D may be TRBD1 (6 bases). Trimming shortened V by 4 bases and J by 7 bases, and 14 bases separated the two germline ends. The CDR3 has 15 residues. Germline CDR1 is SNHLY and CDR2 is FYNNEI. The CDR3 region is CASSVVSQGNSPLHF. In DNA, the CDR3 is TGTGCCAGCAGTGTTGTATCTCAGGGGAATTCACCCCTCCACTTT.

V usage is TRBV6-5 and J usage is TRBJ1-6; tentatively, D is TRBD1 (5 bases). The germline V gene has CDR1 MNHEY and CDR2 SVGAGI. There are 13 residues in the CDR3. V gave up 6 bases and J gave up 6 bases, with 9 bases separating them. CDR3 in amino acids: CASSNGGNSPLHF. DNA of the CDR3: TGTGCCAGCAGCAACGGGGGTAATTCACCCCTCCACTTT.

This chain links TRBV3-1 (or the pseudogene TRBV3-2) with TRBJ1-2, with D hard to call. This CDR3 region has 11 residues. Germline CDR1 reads LGHDT; CDR2 reads YNNKEL (reference sequence). Trimming left V 5 bases short and J 8 bases short, with 9 bases between. Here the CDR3 DNA reads TGTGCCAGCAGCTCCTCGGAGGGCTACACCTTC. Protein sequence: CASSSSEGYTF.

The gene calls are TRBV7-9 and TRBJ1-2, with D tentatively TRBD1 (6 bases). Between the trimmed V and J ends, which lost 5 bases and 1 base, there was a span of 14 bases. Germline CDR1 is SEHNR and CDR2 is FQNEAQ (reference sequence). CDR3 length: 15 residues. Written as DNA, the CDR3 is TGTGCCAGCAGCCTCTCGGGGGGCGATAACTATGGCTACACCTTC. Its translation is CASSLSGGDNYGYTF.

CDR3 nucleotide sequence: TGTGCCAGCAGCTCCCGACAGACTTGGACCGGGGAGCTGTTTTTT. Residues: CASSSRQTWTGELFF. The chain employs TRBV7-3 and TRBJ2-2, with D perhaps matching TRBD1 (5 bases). The CDR3 extends over 15 amino acids. Germline CDR1 reads SGHTA; CDR2 reads FQGTGA. V lost 4 bases and J 5 bases, leaving 14 bases between the germline ends.

This chain links TRBV2 with TRBJ2-2; TRBD2 is a possible D gene (7 bases). The CDR3 contains 14 residues. V shed 7 bases and J shed 6 bases, with 15 bases lying between them. Looked up from germline, CDR1 is SNHLY and CDR2 is FYNNEI. The CDR3: CASIRGGVAGELFF. The DNA for the CDR3 is TGTGCCAGCATCAGAGGGGGGGTGGCCGGGGAGCTGTTTTTT.

The chain couples TRBV12-3 or TRBV12-4 to TRBJ1-2, with TRBD1 as a possible D gene (5 bases). V shed 3 bases and J shed 7 bases, with 12 bases lying between them. The CDR3 is 13 residues long. The CDR3 region is CASSLSTVGGYTF. The CDR3 DNA reads as TGTGCCAGCAGTTTGTCGACAGTTGGTGGCTACACCTTC.

This chain joins TRBV19 and TRBJ1-3; D might be TRBD1 (6 bases). Trimming took off 5 bases at V and 4 bases at J, with 12 bases between the two ends. This CDR3 contains 14 residues. CDR1 is LNHDA, CDR2 SQIVND, per germline (reference sequence). The DNA for the CDR3 is TGTGCCAGTAGTCCACAGGGCTTGGGAAACACCATATATTTT. This sequence encodes CASSPQGLGNTIYF.

The chain links TRBV29-1 to TRBJ2-5; D gene unclear. Trimming cost V 0 bases and J 5 bases, with 10 bases left between them. In germline, CDR1 is SQVTM, CDR2 ANQGSEA. This CDR3 contains 13 residues. The DNA for the CDR3 is TGCAGCGTTGAAGATTCCTCGGAGGAGACCCAGTACTTC. The encoded protein is CSVEDSSEETQYF.

J is TRBJ2-7 and V is TRBV27; 7 bases line up with TRBD1. CDR1 is MNHEY and CDR2 is SMNVEV in the germline V gene (reference sequence). V shed 5 bases, J shed 4 bases, and the junction held 5 bases outside the gene matches. The CDR3 has 13 residues. The chain's CDR3 is CASSRQGPYEQYF. In DNA, the CDR3 is TGTGCCAGCAGTCGACAGGGTCCTTACGAGCAGTACTTC.

The chain employs TRBV6-2 or TRBV6-3 and TRBJ2-6, with a weak D call TRBD2 (6 bases). Germline V gene sequence: CDR1 MNHEY, CDR2 SVGEGT. V shed 2 bases and J shed 2 bases, with 16 bases lying between them. The CDR3 loop spans 18 amino acids. CDR3 amino acids: CASSYIVDGGAGANVLTF. CDR3 DNA: TGTGCCAGCAGTTACATCGTTGACGGGGGTGCTGGGGCCAACGTCCTGACTTTC.

The chain couples TRBV28 to TRBJ1-2; 7 bases fit TRBD1. The CDR3 is 11 residues long. With V trimmed by 10 bases and J by 6 bases, 5 bases remained unmatched. Germline CDR1 reads MDHEN; CDR2 reads SYDVKM. DNA of the CDR3: TGTGCCATTAGGGGGCCCCATGGCTACACCTTC. Its protein is CAIRGPHGYTF.

This chain connects TRBV5-1 to TRBJ2-5, with 8 bases fitting TRBD1. The ends lost 0 bases at V and 4 bases at J; junction bases unmatched: 5. From germline, CDR1 is SGHRS and CDR2 YFSETQ. CDR3 size: 15 residues. CDR3 DNA sequence: TGCGCCAGCAGCTTGGCGCGGACAGGGCCAGAGACCCAGTACTTC. Amino acid sequence: CASSLARTGPETQYF.

Only a few counts were recorded for this clone. This chain connects TRBV12-3 or TRBV12-4 to TRBJ1-2, with D unclear. The CDR3 extends over 12 amino acids. Trimming shortened V by 8 bases and J by 5 bases, and 12 bases separated the two germline ends. The CDR3 here is CASGRGGYGYTF. The CDR3 DNA is TGTGCCAGCGGGAGAGGCGGTTATGGCTACACCTTC.

The chain joins TRBV5-6 to TRBJ2-1; D is possibly TRBD1 (5 bases). This CDR3 has 14 amino acids. CDR1 and CDR2 (germline): SGHDT, YYEEEE. The V gene lost 9 bases and the J gene lost 0 bases, with 13 bases spanning the gap. The CDR3 spells CATRRQTSYNEQFF. As DNA, the CDR3 is TGTGCCACCAGGCGACAGACCTCCTACAATGAGCAGTTCTTC. Based on the CDR3 plus reference TRBV5-6 and TRBJ2-1, the full variable domain is DAGVTQSPTHLIKTRGQQVTLRCSPKSGHDTVSWYQQALGQGPQFIFQYYEEEERQRGNFPDRFSGHQFPNYSSELNVNALLLGDSALYLCATRRQTSYNEQFFGPGTRLTVL.

In this sample, this clone turned up a few times. The gene calls are TRBV20-1 and TRBJ1-2, with D tentatively TRBD1 (6 bases). CDR1 is DFQATT, CDR2 SNEGSKA, per germline (reference sequence). There are 11 residues in the CDR3. Trimming removed 7 bases from V and 4 bases from J, with 10 bases in between. CDR3 coding DNA: TGCAGTGTCATGGACAGCTATGGCTACACCTTC. Its protein is CSVMDSYGYTF.